One sample yielded the 32 T cell receptor beta chains listed below, sequenced in a study of blood T cell repertoires in COVID-19. The data were produced by immunoSEQ multiplex PCR, yet TCRdb's version contains in-frame clones alone and is incomplete. The table has roughly 280,000 clones, around 93% seen once; the top ten hold about 3%. Specimen: PBMCs or T cells enriched from blood (not recorded which). The origin of the receptors is a man aged 40-50 years who had been exposed to COVID-19.

V gene TRBV13 combines with J gene TRBJ1-1, with D tentatively TRBD1 (5 bases). V lost 3 bases and J 0 bases, leaving 14 bases between the germline ends. Germline CDR1 and CDR2: PRHDT and FYEKMQ (reference sequence). CDR3 length equals 16 residues. The DNA of the CDR3 is TGTGCCAGCAGCTTTTGGCAGGGCCCGTTGAACACTGAAGCTTTCTTT. Protein sequence: CASSFWQGPLNTEAFF.

This rearrangement joins TRBV9 to TRBJ1-2; perhaps TRBD1 as D (6 bases). Trimming removed 3 bases at V and 6 bases at J, with 15 bases between. Germline V gene data show CDR1 as SGDLS and CDR2 as YYNGEE. The CDR3 is made up of 14 amino acids. The CDR3 region is CASSEGRGINGYTF. The DNA for the CDR3 is TGTGCCAGCAGCGAGGGCAGGGGTATTAATGGCTACACCTTC.

CDR3 amino acids: CASSLDRGYTYEQYF. CDR3 nucleotide sequence: TGTGCCAGCAGCTTGGACAGGGGGTACACCTACGAGCAGTACTTC. The chain couples TRBV5-6 to TRBJ2-7, with 8 positions matching TRBD1. The CDR3 contains 15 residues. The V and J ends lost 0 bases and 2 bases, in that order; junction bases with no gene match: 4. Germline CDR1 is SGHDT and CDR2 is YYEEEE.

This chain joins TRBV3-1 (or the pseudogene TRBV3-2) and TRBJ2-7; TRBD2 is a possible D gene (6 bases). Germline V gives CDR1 LGHDT, CDR2 YNNKEL (reference sequence). The CDR3 is made up of 15 amino acids. The V end lost 4 bases, the J end lost 5 bases, and 18 bases lay between the germline ends. The CDR3 bases are TGTGCCAGCAGCCCGGAGGGTAGAACCCATGACGAGCAGTACTTC. It specifies CASSPEGRTHDEQYF.

CDR3 nucleotide sequence: TGCGCCAGCAGCCAAGGAGCCCCGACAGGGCTGGGCACAGATACGCAGTATTTT. Amino acids: CASSQGAPTGLGTDTQYF. The rearrangement links TRBV4-1 to TRBJ2-3, with 7 nucleotides matching TRBD1. CDR3 length: 18 amino acids. Per the germline V gene, CDR1 is MGHRA and CDR2 is YSYEKL. Losses at the gene ends were 1 base for V and 1 base for J; bases not matched to a gene: 11.

This clone was picked up a small number of times. The chain combines TRBV5-1 with TRBJ2-7, with TRBD1 matching over 11 bases. The V gene end was trimmed by 2 bases and the J gene end by 2 bases; junction bases not matched to a gene: 3. The CDR3 is 15 amino acids. Per the germline V gene, CDR1 is SGHRS and CDR2 is YFSETQ. This chain's CDR3 is CASSFRTGGTYEQYF. CDR3 nucleotides: TGCGCCAGCAGCTTCCGGACAGGGGGCACCTACGAGCAGTACTTC.

This clone was recorded once. The J gene is TRBJ1-1, the V gene TRBV6-4, with a tentative D call TRBD1 (6 bases). The CDR3 is made up of 16 amino acids. Looked up from germline, CDR1 is MRHNA and CDR2 is SNTAGT. V lost 5 bases to trimming and J lost 3 bases, with 19 bases between them. The CDR3 spells CASSPGGLQGYTEAFF. CDR3 sequence (DNA): TGTGCCAGCAGTCCGGGGGGACTACAGGGATACACTGAAGCTTTCTTT.

V is TRBV9 and J is TRBJ1-2, with D perhaps matching TRBD1 (6 bases). The germline V and J ends were trimmed by 1 base and 6 bases, with 7 bases remaining between them. The CDR3 consists of 12 residues. Germline loops: CDR1 SGDLS, CDR2 YYNGEE. CDR3 nucleotides: TGTGCCAGCAGCGTAACAGGGAATGGCTACACCTTC. Protein product: CASSVTGNGYTF.

The chain combines TRBV4-1 with TRBJ2-1; 7 nucleotides align to TRBD2. CDR1 and CDR2 from the germline V gene are MGHRA and YSYEKL. The CDR3 covers 16 residues. V was clipped by 0 bases and J by 4 bases; unmatched bases: 6. In DNA, the CDR3 is TGCGCCAGCAGCCAAGATATACTAGCGCCTTACAATGAGCAGTTCTTC. This encodes CASSQDILAPYNEQFF.

This chain links TRBV9 with TRBJ1-1; tentatively, D is TRBD1 (5 bases). The CDR3 contains 14 residues. The germline V gene has CDR1 SGDLS and CDR2 YYNGEE. V lost 3 bases and J 6 bases, leaving 15 bases between the germline ends. Here the CDR3 reads CASSGGLADAEAFF. The CDR3 region has the DNA TGTGCCAGCAGCGGGGGACTGGCGGACGCTGAAGCTTTCTTT.

This clone was detected only a few times. This chain uses TRBV4-3 with TRBJ2-5, with D maybe TRBD1 (6 bases). Trimming left V 9 bases short and J 2 bases short, with 16 bases between. The germline V gene encodes CDR1 LGHNA and CDR2 YSLEER. This CDR3 has 14 residues. The CDR3 loop is CASATGTNQETQYF. The CDR3 region has the DNA TGCGCCAGTGCGACAGGTACAAATCAAGAGACCCAGTACTTC.

Only one count was recorded for this clone. The chain couples TRBV27 to TRBJ1-5, with 9 bases aligning to TRBD1. V dropped 2 bases and J dropped 7; count of bases not matched to a gene: 3. The CDR3 contains 14 residues. Germline V gene sequence: CDR1 MNHEY, CDR2 SMNVEV (reference sequence). In nucleotides, the CDR3 is TGTGCCAGCAGTTTAACAGGGGGCGCGCAGCCCCAGCATTTT. Its protein is CASSLTGGAQPQHF.

This clone was counted between two and nine times. The chain joins TRBV9 to TRBJ2-7; tentatively, D is TRBD2 (5 bases). CDR1 and CDR2 (germline): SGDLS, YYNGEE. There are 13 residues in the CDR3. V lost 0 bases and J lost 4, with 8 bases in between. This CDR3 is CASSVDWEYEQYF. Here the CDR3 DNA reads TGTGCCAGCAGCGTAGATTGGGAGTACGAGCAGTACTTC. Supplemented by reference TRBV9 and TRBJ2-7, the full variable domain reads DSGVTQTPKHLITATGQRVTLRCSPRSGDLSVYWYQQSLDQGLQFLIQYYNGEERAKGNILERFSAQQFPDLHSELNLSSLELGDSALYFCASSVDWEYEQYFGPGTRLTVT.

The CDR3 is CASSPERYGYTF. Written as DNA, the CDR3 is TGTGCCAGCAGTCCGGAGAGGTATGGCTACACCTTC. The chain is built from TRBV28 and TRBJ1-2; D is uncertain. The CDR3 has 12 residues. The germline CDR1 and CDR2 sequences are MDHEN and SYDVKM. V gave up 5 bases and J gave up 5 bases, with 9 bases separating them.

The V gene is TRBV30, the J gene TRBJ2-5, with 8 bases lining up with TRBD1. V gave up 8 bases and J gave up 5 bases; unmatched junction bases: 10. CDR3 length: 13 residues. Germline CDR1 is GTSNPN and CDR2 is SVGIG (reference sequence). The CDR3 DNA sequence: TGTGCCGTTTCTCAGGGGGCCGGGGAGACCCAGTACTTC. It is translated as CAVSQGAGETQYF.

This clone showed up just once. The chain recombines TRBV15 with TRBJ1-2; TRBD1 is a possible D gene (5 bases). There are 15 residues in the CDR3. The V and J ends lost 3 bases and 2 bases respectively, with 13 bases between them. Germline lookup yields CDR1 LNHNV and CDR2 YYDKDF (reference sequence). The CDR3 coding sequence is TGTGCCACCAGCAGGGGGCAGGCGCAAAACTATGGCTACACCTTC. Translating it yields CATSRGQAQNYGYTF.

The chain recombines TRBV7-3 with TRBJ2-2, with D uncertain. V lost 5 bases and J 6 bases, leaving 10 bases between the germline ends. The V gene's germline CDR1 is SGHTA and CDR2 FQGTGA. The CDR3 loop spans 13 amino acids. DNA of the CDR3: TGTGCCAGCAGCCCTACGTCACCCGGGGAGCTGTTTTTT. Translation gives CASSPTSPGELFF.

The chain links TRBV11-3 to TRBJ2-3, with 12 nucleotides matching TRBD2. Trimming took 4 bases from V and 6 from J; bases not matched to a gene: 8. CDR1 and CDR2 (germline): SGHNT, YENEEA. This CDR3 has 16 residues. The CDR3 bases are TGTGCCAGCAGCTCACAACTAGCGGGAGGAGGTGATACGCAGTATTTT. This translates into CASSSQLAGGGDTQYF.

This sequence joins TRBV7-9 and TRBJ1-3; unclear D gene. The CDR3 covers 11 residues. Germline lookup yields CDR1 SEHNR and CDR2 FQNEAQ (reference sequence). V was pared by 8 bases and J by 4 bases, with 6 bases between. The CDR3 DNA reads TGTGCCAGCGGTACAGGAAACACCATATATTTT. This gives the protein CASGTGNTIYF.

This sequence joins TRBV12-3 or TRBV12-4 and TRBJ1-1; D gene uncertain. V was pared by 3 bases and J by 6 bases, with 5 bases between. CDR3 length: 11 residues. Written as DNA, the CDR3 is TGTGCCAGCAGTTTTAGTGCTGAAGCTTTCTTT. It encodes CASSFSAEAFF.

The chain recombines TRBV28 with TRBJ1-1; the D gene is possibly TRBD1 (5 bases). V lost 0 bases and J 5 bases, leaving 10 bases between the germline ends. CDR1 is MDHEN and CDR2 is SYDVKM in the germline V gene. There are 14 residues in the CDR3. The CDR3 here is CASSLWGRGTEAFF. In nucleotides, the CDR3 is TGTGCCAGCAGTTTATGGGGGCGGGGAACTGAAGCTTTCTTT.

V is TRBV9 and J is TRBJ1-4; weak D call: TRBD1 (6 bases). Germline V lookup: CDR1 SGDLS, CDR2 YYNGEE. The CDR3 runs to 15 residues. V shed 0 bases and J shed 8 bases, with 14 bases lying between them. The CDR3, as DNA: TGTGCCAGCAGCGTAGGGTCCACAGGGACCGAAAAACTGTTTTTT. Its translation is CASSVGSTGTEKLFF.

V gene TRBV9 combines with J gene TRBJ1-5; 8 nucleotides align to TRBD1. CDR3 length: 15 amino acids. Germline V CDR1 and CDR2: SGDLS, YYNGEE. J lost 4 bases, V lost 3 bases, and 6 bases had no gene match. The CDR3 sequence: CASSDGQGTNQPQHF. In DNA form, the CDR3 reads TGTGCCAGCAGCGATGGACAGGGAACGAATCAGCCCCAGCATTTT.

The chain is built from TRBV5-1 and TRBJ2-5; TRBD1 matches at 8 bases. Unmatched junction bases numbered 3, after V lost 3 bases and J lost 5 bases. The CDR3 covers 13 residues. The germline V gene encodes CDR1 SGHRS and CDR2 YFSETQ. CDR3 sequence reads: CASSSDRVETQYF. For the CDR3, the DNA is TGCGCCAGCAGCTCGGACAGGGTGGAGACCCAGTACTTC.

A remark on this clone: This sample includes further DNA sequences coding for the same CDR3. The chain links TRBV28 to TRBJ2-7; D is unclear. The CDR3 extends over 10 amino acids. Per germline, CDR1 MDHEN and CDR2 SYDVKM. V shed 6 bases and J shed 4 bases, with 4 bases lying between them. CDR3 in DNA: TGTGCCAGCAGCACTTACGAGCAGTACTTC. Its translation: CASSTYEQYF.

The chain employs TRBV19 and TRBJ1-5; D might be TRBD1 (6 bases). This CDR3 comprises 16 residues. Germline V CDR1 and CDR2: LNHDA, SQIVND (reference sequence). Trimming removed 4 bases from V and 2 bases from J, with 15 bases in between. In DNA form, the CDR3 reads TGTGCCAGTAGTAGTCTCGACAGGTCGGGCAATCAGCCCCAGCATTTT. Encoded protein: CASSSLDRSGNQPQHF. Using reference TRBV19 and TRBJ1-5 for the parts outside the CDR3, the full variable domain is DGGITQSPKYLFRKEGQNVTLSCEQNLNHDAMYWYRQDPGQGLRLIYYSQIVNDFQKGDIAEGYSVSREKKESFPLTVTSAQKNPTAFYLCASSSLDRSGNQPQHFGDGTRLSIL.

For this clone: Other DNA variants within this sample encode the same CDR3. The chain combines TRBV7-2 with TRBJ2-7; TRBD1 matches at 9 bases. The CDR3 extends over 14 amino acids. With 5 bases clipped from V and 2 bases from J, the junction kept 4 bases outside the gene matches. CDR1 is SGHTA, CDR2 FQGNSA, per germline. The CDR3 reads CASSPGTGTYEQYF. For the CDR3, the DNA is TGTGCCAGCAGCCCCGGGACAGGGACCTACGAGCAGTACTTC.

The CDR3 nucleotides read TGTGCCAGTAGTAGCGTCGACAGCCGCCTTAGCAATCAGCCCCAGCATTTT. Amino acids: CASSSVDSRLSNQPQHF. The rearrangement joins TRBV19 to TRBJ1-5, with a tentative D call TRBD1 (5 bases). The V end was cut by 4 bases, the J end by 0 bases, with 16 bases between. This CDR3 comprises 17 residues. The germline V gene encodes CDR1 LNHDA and CDR2 SQIVND (reference sequence).

This chain links TRBV7-9 with TRBJ1-6; TRBD1 is a possible D gene (6 bases). Looked up from germline, CDR1 is SEHNR and CDR2 is FQNEAQ (reference sequence). This CDR3 is 15 amino acids long. V shed 2 bases and J shed 6 bases, with 11 bases lying between them. The CDR3 loop reads CASSLNRASNSPLHF. The CDR3, as DNA: TGTGCCAGCAGCTTAAACAGGGCTAGTAATTCACCCCTCCACTTT.

The chain is built from TRBV10-1 and TRBJ2-6, with D perhaps TRBD1 (6 bases). The germline V and J ends were trimmed by 8 bases and 0 bases, with 14 bases remaining between them. The germline CDR1 and CDR2 sequences are WNHNN and SYGVQD (reference sequence). There are 16 residues in the CDR3. The CDR3 loop reads CASDRQVLSGANVLTF. CDR3 in DNA: TGCGCCAGCGACCGACAGGTCCTCTCTGGGGCCAACGTCCTGACTTTC.

The rearrangement uses TRBV28 and TRBJ2-7, with D tentatively TRBD1 (6 bases). This CDR3 is 16 amino acids long. In germline, CDR1 is MDHEN, CDR2 SYDVKM. V lost 2 bases, J lost 0 bases, and 14 bases lay in between. The CDR3 sequence: CASSLLGRGISYEQYF. In DNA form, the CDR3 reads TGTGCCAGCAGTTTACTAGGTAGGGGGATCTCCTACGAGCAGTACTTC.

The chain combines TRBV5-1 with TRBJ2-1; D perhaps matches TRBD2 (5 bases). With 0 bases removed from V and 12 bases from J, the gap between germline ends came to 10 bases. Germline CDR1 SGHRS, CDR2 YFSETQ. The CDR3 extends over 12 amino acids. The CDR3 reads CASSLEGERQFF. The CDR3 region has the DNA TGCGCCAGCAGCTTGGAGGGAGAGCGGCAGTTCTTC. Drawing the rest from reference TRBV5-1 and TRBJ2-1, the complete variable domain is KAGVTQTPRYLIKTRGQQVTLSCSPISGHRSVSWYQQTPGQGLQFLFEYFSETQRNKGNFPGRFSGRQFSNSRSEMNVSTLELGDSALYLCASSLEGERQFFGPGTRLTVL.